The 2 T cell receptor beta chains below come from one sample, sequenced in a study of T cell repertoires in cytomegalovirus infection. TCRdb recomputed calls from the reads with MiXCR, one row per CDR3 protein. The table shows 200,000 or so distinct CDR3 sequences, with 28% occurring only once. Sequencing input: PBMCs. The source of these receptors is a human donor in good health (CMV status not recorded). Some clones in this sample may be carry-over from other donors' samples.

The rearrangement links TRBV11-2 to TRBJ2-5; TRBD1 matches at 10 bases. Germline values: CDR1 SGHAT, CDR2 FQNNGV. CDR3 length: 15 residues. V shed 1 base, J shed 2 bases, and the junction held 1 base outside the gene matches. The CDR3 bases are TGTGCCAGCAGCTTAGGGGACAGGGGACAAGAGACCCAGTACTTC. Amino acid sequence: CASSLGDRGQETQYF. The variable domain in full, with the rest retrieved from reference TRBV11-2 and TRBJ2-5, is EAGVAQSPRYKIIEKRQSVAFWCNPISGHATLYWYQQILGQGPKLLIQFQNNGVVDDSQLPKDRFSAERLKGVDSTLKIQPAKLEDSAVYLCASSLGDRGQETQYFGPGTRLLVL.

This chain connects TRBV6-6 to TRBJ2-3; the D is unclear. The CDR3 has 14 amino acids. The germline CDR1 and CDR2 sequences are MNHNY and SVGAGI (reference sequence). The V end lost 2 bases, the J end lost 2 bases, and 8 bases lay between the germline ends. The chain's CDR3 is CASSYETDTDTQYF. For the CDR3, the DNA is TGTGCCAGCAGTTACGAGACCGACACAGATACGCAGTATTTT.